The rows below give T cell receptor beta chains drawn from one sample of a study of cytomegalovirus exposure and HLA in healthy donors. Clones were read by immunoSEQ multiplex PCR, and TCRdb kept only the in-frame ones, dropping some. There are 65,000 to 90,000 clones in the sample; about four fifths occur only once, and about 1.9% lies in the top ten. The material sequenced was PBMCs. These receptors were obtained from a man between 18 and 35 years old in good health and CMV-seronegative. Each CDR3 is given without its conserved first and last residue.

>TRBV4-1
ASSHIGQTYGYT
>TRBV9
ASSVARDTPYGYT
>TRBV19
ASSISRLNTEAF
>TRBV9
ASSVKTGQSPLH
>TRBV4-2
ASSQEPGGNQPQH
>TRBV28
ASSPGTFWPQH
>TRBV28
ASSSSRYSGNTIY
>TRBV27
ASSLLTGELF
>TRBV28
ASSSGVSHEQY
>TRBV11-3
ASSFVRGSGQPQH
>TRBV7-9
ASSRTSGVYEQY
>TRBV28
ASSPPRASEKLF
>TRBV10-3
ATRTDRGYT
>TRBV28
ASRGHQVGYGYT
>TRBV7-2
ASSFEGHLSGANVLT
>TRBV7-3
ASSLSSGGTSTDTQY
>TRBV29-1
SVVLQVNGNIQY
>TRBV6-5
ASSSGTHHEQY
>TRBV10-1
ASSERGGTGELF
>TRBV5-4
ASSLPGRVDGYT
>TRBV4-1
ASSHQDRATYEQY
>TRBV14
ASSQDQGTNYGYT
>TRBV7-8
ASSLVFVREGETQY
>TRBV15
ATSTRQGEKLF
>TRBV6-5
ASRSRQVQETQY
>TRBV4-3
ASSRGRASGIYEQY
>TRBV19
ASSMVPGGTEAF
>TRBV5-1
ASSLTGGNAYNEQF
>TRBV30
AWKRAGLTDTQY
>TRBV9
ASSVGVSVHEQY
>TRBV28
ASSLVGLAGNSYEQY
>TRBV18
ASSDLAGINYGYT
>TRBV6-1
ASSEVLTPSYGYT
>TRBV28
ASSGRGQNTEAF
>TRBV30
AWSGRGRAVSYNEQF